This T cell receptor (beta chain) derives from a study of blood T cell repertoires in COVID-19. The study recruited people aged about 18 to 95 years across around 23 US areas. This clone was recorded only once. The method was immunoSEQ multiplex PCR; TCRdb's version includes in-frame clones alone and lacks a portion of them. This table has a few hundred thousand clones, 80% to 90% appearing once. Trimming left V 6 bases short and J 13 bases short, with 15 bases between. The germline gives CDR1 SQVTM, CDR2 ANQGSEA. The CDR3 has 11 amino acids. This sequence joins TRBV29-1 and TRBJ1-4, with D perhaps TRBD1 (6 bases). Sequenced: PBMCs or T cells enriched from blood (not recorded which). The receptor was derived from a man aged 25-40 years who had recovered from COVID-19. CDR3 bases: TGCAGCGTCCGACGAGGACAGAGACTGTTTTTT. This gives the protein CSVRRGQRLFF.